The following is a T cell receptor (beta chain) sequence with its context. What it binds is unknown. This specimen comes from a study of human thymus T cells. Study outcomes and limitations: Thymic repertoires of unrelated individuals were reported in related research to overlap highly. Gene usage (both V and J) appeared biased in thymic and blood repertoires.

CDR3 size: 15 residues. V was cut by 7 bases and J by 0 bases, with 15 bases left in between. Germline assignment: CDR1 LNHDA and CDR2 SQIVND (reference sequence). The data were produced by immunoSEQ multiplex PCR, yet TCRdb's version contains in-frame clones alone and is incomplete. The table records tens of thousands of clones, roughly 97% of them present only once. Thymic resections from corrective heart surgery supplied the tissue. Donation came from healthy Finnish infants having corrective surgery for congenital heart defects. Input material: thymus tissue. The chain joins TRBV19 to TRBJ1-1, with TRBD1 as a possible D gene (6 bases). This receptor was identified in a boy younger than two with a congenital heart defect but otherwise immunologically healthy. The CDR3 protein is CASILSGHMNTEAFF. CDR3 coding DNA: TGTGCCAGTATCCTATCGGGACATATGAACACTGAAGCTTTCTTT.